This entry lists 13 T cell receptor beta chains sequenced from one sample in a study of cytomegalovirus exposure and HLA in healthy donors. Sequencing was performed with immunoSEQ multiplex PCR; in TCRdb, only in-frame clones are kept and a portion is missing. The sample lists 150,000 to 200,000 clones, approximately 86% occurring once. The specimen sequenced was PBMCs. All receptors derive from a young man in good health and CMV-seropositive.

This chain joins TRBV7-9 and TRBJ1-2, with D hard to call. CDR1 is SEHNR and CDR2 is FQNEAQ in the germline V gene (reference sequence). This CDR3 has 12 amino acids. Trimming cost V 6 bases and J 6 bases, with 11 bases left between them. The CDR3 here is CASRRLTHGYTF. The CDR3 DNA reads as TGTGCCAGCAGGAGGCTGACTCATGGCTACACCTTC.

The CDR3: CASSTGTVSLNEKLFF. CDR3 DNA: TGTGCCAGCTCAACCGGGACAGTTTCCCTTAATGAAAAACTGTTTTTT. V is TRBV18 and J is TRBJ1-4; TRBD1 agrees at 7 bases. The CDR3 has 16 residues. The V segment lost 5 bases and the J segment 4 bases; nucleotides outside the gene matches: 10. The germline V gene encodes CDR1 KGHSH and CDR2 LQKENI.

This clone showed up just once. CDR3 sequence: CASSSLASTGAHGYTF. DNA for the CDR3: TGTGCCAGCAGCTCTCTAGCCTCGACAGGGGCCCATGGCTACACCTTC. This rearrangement joins TRBV7-6 to TRBJ1-2, with 8 bases that match TRBD1. Trimming removed 4 bases from V and 6 bases from J; junction bases left unmatched: 13. CDR3 length: 16 amino acids. Looked up from germline, CDR1 is SGHVS and CDR2 is FNYEAQ.

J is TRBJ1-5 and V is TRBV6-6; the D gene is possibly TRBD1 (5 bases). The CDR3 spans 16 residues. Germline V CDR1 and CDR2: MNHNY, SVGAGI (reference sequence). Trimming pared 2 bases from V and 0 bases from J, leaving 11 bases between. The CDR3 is CASSYGDFYSNQPQHF. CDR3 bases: TGTGCCAGCAGTTACGGGGACTTCTATAGCAATCAGCCCCAGCATTTT.

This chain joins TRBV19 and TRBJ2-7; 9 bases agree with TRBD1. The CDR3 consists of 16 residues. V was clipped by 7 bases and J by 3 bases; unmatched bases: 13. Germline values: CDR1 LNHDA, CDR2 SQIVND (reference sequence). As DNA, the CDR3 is TGTGCCAGTATGGGAGCCGGCGGGACAGGGTTCTACGAGCAGTACTTC. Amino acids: CASMGAGGTGFYEQYF. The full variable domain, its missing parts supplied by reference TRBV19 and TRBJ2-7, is DGGITQSPKYLFRKEGQNVTLSCEQNLNHDAMYWYRQDPGQGLRLIYYSQIVNDFQKGDIAEGYSVSREKKESFPLTVTSAQKNPTAFYLCASMGAGGTGFYEQYFGPGTRLTVT.

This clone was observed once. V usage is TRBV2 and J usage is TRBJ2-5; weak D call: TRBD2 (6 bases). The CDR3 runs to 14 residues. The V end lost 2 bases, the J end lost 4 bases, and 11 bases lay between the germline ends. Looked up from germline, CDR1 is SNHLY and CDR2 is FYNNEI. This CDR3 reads CASSESWRGETQYF. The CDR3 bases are TGTGCCAGCAGTGAATCGTGGAGGGGAGAGACCCAGTACTTC. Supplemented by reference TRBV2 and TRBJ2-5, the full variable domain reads EPEVTQTPSHQVTQMGQEVILRCVPISNHLYFYWYRQILGQKVEFLVSFYNNEISEKSEIFDDQFSVERPDGSNFTLKIRSTKLEDSAMYFCASSESWRGETQYFGPGTRLLVL.

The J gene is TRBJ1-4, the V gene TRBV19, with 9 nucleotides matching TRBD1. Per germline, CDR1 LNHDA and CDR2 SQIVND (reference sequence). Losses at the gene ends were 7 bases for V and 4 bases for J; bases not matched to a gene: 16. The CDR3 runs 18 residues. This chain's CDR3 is CASTIPVGQGVGNEKLFF. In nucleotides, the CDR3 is TGTGCCAGTACCATCCCGGTGGGACAGGGCGTAGGTAATGAAAAACTGTTTTTT.

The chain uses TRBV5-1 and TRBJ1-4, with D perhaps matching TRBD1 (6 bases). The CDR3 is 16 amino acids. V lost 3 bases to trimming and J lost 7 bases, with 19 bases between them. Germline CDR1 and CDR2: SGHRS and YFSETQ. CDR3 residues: CASSWKGGQGGEKLFF. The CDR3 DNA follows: TGCGCCAGCAGCTGGAAGGGGGGGCAAGGGGGTGAAAAACTGTTTTTT.

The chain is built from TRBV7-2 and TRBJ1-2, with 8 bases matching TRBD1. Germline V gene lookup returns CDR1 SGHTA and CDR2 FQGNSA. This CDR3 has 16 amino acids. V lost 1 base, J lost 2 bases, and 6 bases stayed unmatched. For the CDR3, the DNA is TGTGCCAGCAGCTTAGAGGGACAGGTCATCAACTATGGCTACACCTTC. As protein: CASSLEGQVINYGYTF.

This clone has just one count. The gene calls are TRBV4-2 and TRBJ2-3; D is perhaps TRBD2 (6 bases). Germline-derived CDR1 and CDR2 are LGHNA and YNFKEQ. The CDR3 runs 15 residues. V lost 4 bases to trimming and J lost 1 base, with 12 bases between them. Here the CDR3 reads CASSPFTGGTDTQYF. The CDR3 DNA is TGTGCCAGCAGCCCCTTCACGGGGGGCACAGATACGCAGTATTTT.

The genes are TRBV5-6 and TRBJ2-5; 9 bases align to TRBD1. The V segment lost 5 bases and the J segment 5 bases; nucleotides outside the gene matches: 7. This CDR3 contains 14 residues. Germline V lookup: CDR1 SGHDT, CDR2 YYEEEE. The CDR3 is CASSSGQGGETQYF. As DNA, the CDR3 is TGTGCCAGCAGTTCGGGACAGGGTGGGGAGACCCAGTACTTC.

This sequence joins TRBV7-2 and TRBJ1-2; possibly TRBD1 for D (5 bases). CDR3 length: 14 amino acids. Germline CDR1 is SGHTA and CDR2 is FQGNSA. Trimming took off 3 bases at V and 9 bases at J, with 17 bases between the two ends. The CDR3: CASSLAGYHQSYTF. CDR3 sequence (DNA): TGTGCCAGCAGCTTGGCAGGGTATCATCAGAGCTACACCTTC.

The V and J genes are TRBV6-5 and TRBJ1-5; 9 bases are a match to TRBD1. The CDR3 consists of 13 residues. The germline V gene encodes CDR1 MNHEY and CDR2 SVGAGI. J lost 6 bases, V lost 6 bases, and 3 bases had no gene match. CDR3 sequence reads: CASSADRGQPQHF. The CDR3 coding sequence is TGTGCCAGCAGCGCGGACAGGGGTCAGCCCCAGCATTTT.